The 23 T cell receptor beta chains listed next were all sequenced from one sample in a study of T cell responses to AZD1222 COVID-19 vaccine. This table comes from immunoSEQ multiplex PCR, and its TCRdb copy is limited to in-frame clones, with some not included. The table shows some 130,000 clones, with about 87% occurring only once. The sample in question was peripheral blood, obtained on day 0 of AZD1222 vaccination. Receptors originate from an adult in good health.

The genes are TRBV27 and TRBJ1-5; D uncertain. Germline CDR1 MNHEY, CDR2 SMNVEV (reference sequence). The V end lost 3 bases, the J end lost 7 bases, and 10 bases lay between the germline ends. The CDR3 loop spans 13 amino acids. The CDR3 is CASSFAVYQPQHF. The CDR3 region has the DNA TGTGCCAGCAGTTTCGCAGTTTACCAGCCCCAGCATTTT.

Here the CDR3 DNA reads TGTGCCAGCAGCTTCATCAATCCTAATCAGCCCCAGCATTTT. Translating it yields CASSFINPNQPQHF. The chain has TRBV5-8 and TRBJ1-5; D remains ambiguous. The CDR3 extends over 14 amino acids. Between the trimmed V and J ends, which lost 2 bases and 4 bases, there was a span of 10 bases. Germline assignment: CDR1 SGHTS and CDR2 YDEGEE. The complete variable domain, with remaining parts taken from reference TRBV5-8 and TRBJ1-5, reads EAGVTQSPTHLIKTRGQQATLRCSPISGHTSVYWYQQALGLGLQFLLWYDEGEERNRGNFPPRFSGRQFPNYSSELNVNALELEDSALYLCASSFINPNQPQHFGDGTRLSIL.

CDR3 sequence reads: CASSDPPYEQYF. CDR3 sequence (DNA): TGTGCCAGCAGTGATCCTCCCTACGAGCAGTACTTC. The chain has TRBV6-1 and TRBJ2-7; D gene unclear. Germline lookup yields CDR1 MNHNS and CDR2 SASEGT. The CDR3 loop spans 12 amino acids. V was shortened by 3 bases and J by 2 bases, with 5 bases between the two germline ends.

The chain links TRBV7-2 to TRBJ1-5, with 9 bases fitting TRBD1. Unmatched junction bases numbered 10, after V lost 5 bases and J lost 5 bases. Germline V lookup: CDR1 SGHTA, CDR2 FQGNSA. This CDR3 comprises 16 residues. This CDR3 reads CASSLGTGLRDQPQHF. The DNA of the CDR3 is TGTGCCAGCAGCCTAGGGACAGGGCTAAGGGATCAGCCCCAGCATTTT.

The chain is built from TRBV24-1 and TRBJ2-3; 9 nucleotides match TRBD2. Losses at the gene ends were 3 bases for V and 3 bases for J; bases not matched to a gene: 6. The CDR3 totals 16 residues. Germline values: CDR1 KGHDR, CDR2 SFDVKD. CDR3 loop: CATSDQRREGTDTQYF. The CDR3 bases are TGTGCCACCAGTGATCAACGGCGGGAGGGAACAGATACGCAGTATTTT.

The V call is TRBV4-1, the J call TRBJ1-1, with TRBD1 matching 12 bases. This CDR3 is 19 amino acids long. J lost 7 bases, V lost 1 base, and 16 bases had no gene match. The germline V gene encodes CDR1 MGHRA and CDR2 YSYEKL. CDR3 DNA sequence: TGCGCCAGCAGCCAAGTCTTGTGGCGGGACAGGGGGCGCGGTGGTGAAGCTTTCTTT. It is translated as CASSQVLWRDRGRGGEAFF.

The chain links TRBV11-3 to TRBJ2-1; TRBD2 aligns across 7 bases. Germline V gene sequence: CDR1 SGHNT, CDR2 YENEEA. This CDR3 spans 14 amino acids. J was trimmed by 7 bases and V by 0 bases; bases with no gene match: 3. The CDR3 region has the DNA TGTGCCAGCAGCTTAGATCGGGAGGAGAATGAGCAGTTCTTC. Translated: CASSLDREENEQFF.

The V and J genes are TRBV29-1 and TRBJ1-1; no clear D gene. Trimming left V 6 bases short and J 10 bases short, with 12 bases between. Per germline, CDR1 SQVTM and CDR2 ANQGSEA. The CDR3 extends over 10 amino acids. DNA for the CDR3: TGCAGCGTGAAGAATCGAGCAGCTTTCTTT. This gives the protein CSVKNRAAFF.

The chain employs TRBV5-5 and TRBJ1-2; D possibly corresponds to TRBD1 (6 bases). In germline, CDR1 is SGHKS, CDR2 YYEKEE (reference sequence). The CDR3 totals 16 residues. V lost 0 bases, J lost 2 bases, and 14 bases lay in between. CDR3 protein: CASSLGGPPINYGYTF. The CDR3 nucleotides read TGTGCCAGCAGCTTGGGGGGGCCCCCTATAAACTATGGCTACACCTTC.

The chain links TRBV25-1 to TRBJ1-4; possible D gene TRBD1, 5 bases. CDR3 length: 13 residues. Germline loops: CDR1 MGHDK, CDR2 SYGVNS. V shed 7 bases and J shed 6 bases, with 12 bases lying between them. CDR3 sequence: CASNGHGDEKLFF. CDR3 DNA: TGTGCCAGCAATGGACACGGGGATGAAAAACTGTTTTTT.

This rearrangement joins TRBV9 to TRBJ1-6, with 9 nucleotides matching TRBD1. CDR1 is SGDLS, CDR2 YYNGEE, per germline. The CDR3 runs to 14 residues. V trimming: 2 bases; J trimming: 9 bases; junction bases outside the gene matches: 3. In nucleotides, the CDR3 is TGTGCCAGCAGCGTCACAGGGGGCAGTTCACCCCTCCACTTT. As protein: CASSVTGGSSPLHF.

For the CDR3, the DNA is TGCGCCAGCAGCCAAGTGGCAGAGCGGCGCTACGAGCAGTACTTC. Protein sequence: CASSQVAERRYEQYF. The chain combines TRBV4-1 with TRBJ2-7, with D possibly matching TRBD2 (5 bases). Germline V lookup: CDR1 MGHRA, CDR2 YSYEKL. Deletions cut 1 base from V and 3 bases from J, with 13 bases between. The length of the CDR3 is 15 residues.

Points on this clone: Other DNA sequences from this sample encode an identical CDR3 as well. The chain recombines TRBV12-3 or TRBV12-4 with TRBJ2-3, with no clear D. Between the trimmed V and J ends, which lost 2 bases and 5 bases, there was a span of 2 bases. This CDR3 region has 11 residues. DNA of the CDR3: TGTGCCAGCAGTTTATTAGATACGCAGTATTTT. It yields the protein CASSLLDTQYF.

This sequence joins TRBV7-9 and TRBJ2-1; TRBD2 matches 7 bases. The CDR3 has 16 amino acids. The V gene end was trimmed by 5 bases and the J gene end by 0 bases; junction bases not matched to a gene: 7. Germline-derived CDR1 and CDR2 are SEHNR and FQNEAQ (reference sequence). The CDR3 DNA is TGTGCCAGCAGCGTCCCCGGGGGGAGCTCCTACAATGAGCAGTTCTTC. Its translation: CASSVPGGSSYNEQFF. The full variable domain, with the rest looked up from reference TRBV7-9 and TRBJ2-1, is DTGVSQNPRHKITKRGQNVTFRCDPISEHNRLYWYRQTLGQGPEFLTYFQNEAQLEKSRLLSDRFSAERPKGSFSTLEIQRTEQGDSAMYLCASSVPGGSSYNEQFFGPGTRLTVL.

This clone was seen just once. The rearrangement joins TRBV14 to TRBJ2-5; the D call may be TRBD1 or TRBD2 (5 bases each). The CDR3 consists of 15 residues. CDR1 SGHDN and CDR2 FVKESK come from the germline V gene. Trimming left V 6 bases short and J 3 bases short, with 17 bases between. The CDR3 bases are TGTGCCAGCAGGGCCGGGACCAGGCAGGAAGAGACCCAGTACTTC. It yields the protein CASRAGTRQEETQYF.

V is TRBV18 and J is TRBJ1-2; D gene uncertain. This CDR3 has 14 residues. Trimming left V 2 bases short and J 5 bases short, with 12 bases between. Germline V gives CDR1 KGHSH, CDR2 LQKENI. CDR3 bases: TGTGCCAGCTCACCAGGGTCAGGTCTGTATGGCTACACCTTC. The encoded protein is CASSPGSGLYGYTF.

The chain recombines TRBV24-1 with TRBJ1-5; D gene unclear. Trimming pared 4 bases from V and 10 bases from J, leaving 13 bases between. There are 13 residues in the CDR3. From germline, CDR1 is KGHDR and CDR2 SFDVKD. CDR3 DNA: TGTGCCACCAGTGAGACCCCGGACGGACCCCAGCATTTT. Its protein product is CATSETPDGPQHF.

The chain carries TRBV28 and TRBJ1-1; D is possibly TRBD1 (6 bases). Between the trimmed V and J ends, which lost 8 bases and 4 bases, there was a span of 17 bases. The length of the CDR3 is 14 residues. Per the germline V gene, CDR1 is MDHEN and CDR2 is SYDVKM. The CDR3: CASANRVPFTEAFF. The CDR3 DNA is TGTGCCAGCGCTAACAGGGTCCCCTTCACTGAAGCTTTCTTT.

The chain uses TRBV5-1 and TRBJ2-2, with D possibly TRBD2 on 6 matching bases. From germline, CDR1 is SGHRS and CDR2 YFSETQ. V dropped 4 bases and J dropped 6 bases, with 22 bases sitting between them. CDR3 length: 17 amino acids. The CDR3 reads CASSPGRSGRDPGELFF. The CDR3 DNA is TGCGCCAGCAGCCCGGGACGTAGCGGAAGGGACCCCGGGGAGCTGTTTTTT.

This chain connects TRBV7-9 to TRBJ1-3; 12 nucleotides agree with TRBD1. Trimming removed 4 bases from V and 4 bases from J; junction bases left unmatched: 2. Germline V gene lookup returns CDR1 SEHNR and CDR2 FQNEAQ (reference sequence). The CDR3 spans 15 residues. The CDR3 here is CASSSGQGAGNTIYF. In DNA form, the CDR3 reads TGTGCCAGCAGCTCGGGACAGGGGGCGGGAAACACCATATATTTT.

There are a few counts of this clone. V usage is TRBV12-3 or TRBV12-4 and J usage is TRBJ1-1; no clear D gene. Trimming removed 3 bases at V and 0 bases at J, with 5 bases between. This CDR3 has 13 amino acids. CDR3 nucleotides: TGTGCCAGCAGTTTGGTGGTGAACACTGAAGCTTTCTTT. Its protein product is CASSLVVNTEAFF.

The chain combines TRBV7-6 with TRBJ2-3; 13 bases map to TRBD2. V lost 1 base, J lost 5 bases, and 6 bases stayed unmatched. Germline V gene data show CDR1 as SGHVS and CDR2 as FNYEAQ. The CDR3 length is 17 residues. The CDR3 bases are TGTGCCAGCAGCTTAGAGGGTGGACTAGCGGGAGTAGATACGCAGTATTTT. It yields the protein CASSLEGGLAGVDTQYF.

This rearrangement joins TRBV5-1 to TRBJ2-7; 7 nucleotides match TRBD1. The germline CDR1 and CDR2 sequences are SGHRS and YFSETQ. The junction had 4 bases not matched to a gene; V was cut back by 4 bases and J by 0 bases. There are 14 residues in the CDR3. DNA for the CDR3: TGCGCCAGCAGCGAGGGACAGCACTCCTACGAGCAGTACTTC. It encodes CASSEGQHSYEQYF.